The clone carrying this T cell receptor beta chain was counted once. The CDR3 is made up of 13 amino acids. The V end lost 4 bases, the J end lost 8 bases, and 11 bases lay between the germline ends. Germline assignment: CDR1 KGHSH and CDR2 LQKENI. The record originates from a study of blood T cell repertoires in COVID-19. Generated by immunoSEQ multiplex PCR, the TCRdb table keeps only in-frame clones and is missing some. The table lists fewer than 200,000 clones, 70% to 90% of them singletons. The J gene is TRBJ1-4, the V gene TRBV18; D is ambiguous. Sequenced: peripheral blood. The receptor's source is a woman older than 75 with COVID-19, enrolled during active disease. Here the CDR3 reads CASSLQSGEKLFF. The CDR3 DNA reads TGTGCCAGCTCACTGCAGTCAGGAGAAAAACTGTTTTTT.